This TCR beta chain is from a study of cytomegalovirus exposure and HLA in healthy donors. Primers: 60 Vbeta forward and 13 Jbeta reverse. Generated by immunoSEQ multiplex PCR, the TCRdb table keeps only in-frame clones and is missing some. Of nearly 200,000 clones in the sample, 60% to 80% were seen once. This CDR3 is 13 amino acids long. V was cut by 5 bases and J by 8 bases, with 18 bases left in between. From germline, CDR1 is SQVTM and CDR2 ANQGSEA. This chain uses TRBV29-1 with TRBJ1-1; weak D call: TRBD1 (6 bases). This TCR was sampled from a woman in her thirties in good health and CMV-seropositive. Material for sequencing was PBMCs. CDR3 loop: CSVSGTRVGEAFF. The CDR3 DNA follows: TGCAGCGTTTCCGGGACACGGGTTGGGGAAGCTTTCTTT.